This TCR beta chain comes out of a study of cytomegalovirus exposure and HLA in healthy donors. The CDR3 covers 12 residues. CDR1 is SGHRS, CDR2 YFSETQ, per germline. Between the trimmed V and J ends, which lost 3 bases and 6 bases, there was a span of 10 bases. Only a few counts were recorded for this clone. Antigen: not known. PCR primers comprised 60 Vbeta and 13 Jbeta primers. Repertoires were generated with immunoSEQ multiplex PCR, while TCRdb's copy carries only in-frame clones and drops some. This table has 150,000 to 200,000 clones, roughly 80% appearing once. Study-wide results and limits: Reports described diagnosis of cytomegalovirus status by the classifier as highly specific and sensitive. CMV serostatus was the only immune exposure information that was available. The HLA-A and HLA-B alleles of most subjects were reportedly predicted accurately from TCR beta sequences.

The gene calls are TRBV5-1 and TRBJ2-7; D gene ambiguous. This clonotype was sampled from a male donor in good health and CMV-seropositive. Sequenced: PBMCs. The CDR3 here is CASSSNFGEQYF. For the CDR3, the DNA is TGCGCCAGCAGCTCGAATTTCGGCGAGCAGTACTTC.